Below, 30 T cell receptor beta chains from the same sample are listed, as sequenced in a study of identical twins. TCRdb passed the 5' RACE reads through MiXCR, listing each CDR3 protein once. The table has some 570,000 distinct CDR3 sequences, approximately 20% seen once. These data were also filed under a second study, of yellow fever vaccine responses in identical twins.

The sequencing sample was made of CD4+ T cells sorted from blood. The receptor source for this set is a woman under 30 in good health.

This chain joins TRBV15 and TRBJ2-1; the D gene is possibly TRBD2 (7 bases). V was shortened by 5 bases and J by 2 bases, with 13 bases between the two germline ends. Per germline, CDR1 LNHNV and CDR2 YYDKDF (reference sequence). This CDR3 contains 15 residues. The CDR3 here is CATSHGGPAYNEQFF. In DNA form, the CDR3 reads TGTGCCACCAGCCACGGGGGGCCGGCCTACAATGAGCAGTTCTTC.

The chain uses TRBV6-1 and TRBJ2-7, with D possibly matching TRBD2 (6 bases). The V gene lost 5 bases and the J gene lost 2 bases, with 16 bases spanning the gap. Germline CDR1 reads MNHNS; CDR2 reads SASEGT. This CDR3 has 15 amino acids. Here the CDR3 reads CASSPTGAGTYEQYV. The CDR3 DNA follows: TGTGCCAGCAGTCCAACCGGGGCGGGGACCTACGAGCAGTACGTC.

This clonotype was observed at least ten times. This chain connects TRBV5-1 to TRBJ2-5; 14 bases map to TRBD2. The CDR3 is 19 residues long. V shed 1 base and J 1 base; nucleotides not matched to a gene: 9. The V gene's germline CDR1 is SGHRS and CDR2 YFSETQ. In DNA form, the CDR3 reads TGCGCCAGCAGCTTGTTGGGACTAGCGGGAGCTATTCCCCAAGAGACCCAGTACTTC. Protein: CASSLLGLAGAIPQETQYF. The full variable domain, in which reference TRBV5-1 and TRBJ2-5 provide the parts outside the CDR3, is KAGVTQTPRYLIKTRGQQVTLSCSPISGHRSVSWYQQTPGQGLQFLFEYFSETQRNKGNFPGRFSGRQFSNSRSEMNVSTLELGDSALYLCASSLLGLAGAIPQETQYFGPGTRLLVL.

The genes are TRBV5-6 and TRBJ2-5; no definite D call. CDR3 length: 15 residues. Between the trimmed V and J ends, which lost 1 base and 0 bases, there was a span of 10 bases. The germline gives CDR1 SGHDT, CDR2 YYEEEE. CDR3 protein: CASSLIWGDQETQYF. In DNA form, the CDR3 reads TGTGCCAGCAGCTTGATTTGGGGTGACCAAGAGACCCAGTACTTC.

This clonotype was observed at least ten times. The chain recombines TRBV18 with TRBJ2-2, with a possible D match to TRBD1 (6 bases). Per the germline V gene, CDR1 is KGHSH and CDR2 is LQKENI. V lost 0 bases and J 10 bases, leaving 12 bases between the germline ends. The CDR3 sequence is 14 residues long. The chain's CDR3 is CASSPPIDRSELFF. DNA of the CDR3: TGTGCCAGCTCACCACCGATTGACAGGTCGGAGCTGTTTTTT.

This clonotype has just a few counts. The chain joins TRBV12-3 or TRBV12-4 to TRBJ2-7, with D tentatively TRBD1 (5 bases). The CDR3 has 16 amino acids. With 2 bases removed from V and 4 bases from J, the gap between germline ends came to 18 bases. CDR3 DNA sequence: TGTGCCAGCAGTTTAAAAGGGTCCCTAGGGGTATACGAGCAGTACGTC. Its translation: CASSLKGSLGVYEQYV.

A few counts support this clonotype. The chain employs TRBV14 and TRBJ2-3; D possibly matches TRBD1 or TRBD2 (5 bases each). Germline lookup yields CDR1 SGHDN and CDR2 FVKESK. Trimming took 1 base from V and 1 from J, leaving 12 bases between them. There are 16 residues in the CDR3. The CDR3 is CASSQAGGRGTDTQYF. The CDR3 DNA reads TGTGCCAGCAGCCAAGCTGGGGGTAGAGGCACAGATACGCAGTATTTT.

The rearrangement joins TRBV20-1 to TRBJ2-3, with TRBD2 matching over 10 bases. The J segment lost 3 bases and the V segment lost 2 bases, leaving 5 bases of the junction unmatched. This CDR3 spans 15 amino acids. Per the germline V gene, CDR1 is DFQATT and CDR2 is SNEGSKA (reference sequence). CDR3 DNA: TGCAGTGCTAGATACTCTAGCGGGGGAACAGATACGCAGTATTTT. The encoded protein is CSARYSSGGTDTQYF.

V gene TRBV28 combines with J gene TRBJ1-5; TRBD1 might be the D (5 bases). Germline CDR1 is MDHEN and CDR2 is SYDVKM. The CDR3 covers 13 residues. Trimming pared 6 bases from V and 6 bases from J, leaving 12 bases between. For the CDR3, the DNA is TGTGCCAGCAGACAAACCAGGGCTCAGCCCCAGCATTTT. Translated: CASRQTRAQPQHF.

The count of this clonotype is one. The CDR3 DNA reads TGTGCCAGCAGCTTACGCCAGATTTGGGCGAGCACAGATACGCAGTATTTT. Encoded protein: CASSLRQIWASTDTQYF. J is TRBJ2-3 and V is TRBV7-9; D not certain. The germline V and J ends were trimmed by 2 bases and 0 bases, with 15 bases remaining between them. The V gene's germline CDR1 is SEHNR and CDR2 FQNEAQ (reference sequence). CDR3 length: 17 residues.

The sample holds a few counts of this clonotype. The genes are TRBV5-6 and TRBJ2-1; no clear D gene. This CDR3 region has 16 residues. The V end lost 2 bases, the J end lost 1 base, and 13 bases lay between the germline ends. Germline V gene sequence: CDR1 SGHDT, CDR2 YYEEEE. The DNA for the CDR3 is TGTGCCAGCAGCTTTCGCGGCGGCAGATCCTACAATGAGCAGTTCTTC. It codes for CASSFRGGRSYNEQFF.

The V call is TRBV5-6, the J call TRBJ1-1; D is uncertain. The CDR3 extends over 12 amino acids. CDR1 is SGHDT and CDR2 is YYEEEE in the germline V gene. Trimming took off 2 bases at V and 5 bases at J, with 7 bases between the two ends. As DNA, the CDR3 is TGTGCCAGCAGCTTAATCTGGACTGAAGCTTTCTTT. Amino acids: CASSLIWTEAFF.

The CDR3 spells CASSNTGGNTGELFF. CDR3 nucleotide sequence: TGTGCCAGCAGTAATACAGGGGGCAACACCGGGGAGCTGTTTTTT. The chain is built from TRBV27 and TRBJ2-2, with 9 bases that match TRBD1. The trim removed 5 bases at V and 2 bases at J, leaving 3 bases unmatched. The CDR3 is 15 residues long. The germline CDR1 and CDR2 sequences are MNHEY and SMNVEV (reference sequence).

By sample fraction, this clonotype is medium-sized. This chain links TRBV10-3 with TRBJ2-1; TRBD1 is a possible D gene (6 bases). Deletions cut 6 bases from V and 2 bases from J, with 14 bases between. The germline V gene encodes CDR1 ENHRY and CDR2 SYGVKD. This CDR3 has 15 amino acids. CDR3 bases: TGTGCCATCAGCCGAGGACAGTTTACCTACAATGAGCAGTTCTTC. Translation gives CAISRGQFTYNEQFF.

The gene calls are TRBV5-1 and TRBJ2-7, with 10 positions matching TRBD1. The trim removed 0 bases at V and 2 bases at J, leaving 2 bases unmatched. Germline CDR1 and CDR2: SGHRS and YFSETQ. CDR3 length: 15 amino acids. Here the CDR3 reads CASSLGDRGPYEQYF. The CDR3 DNA reads as TGCGCCAGCAGCTTGGGGGACAGGGGCCCCTACGAGCAGTACTTC.

The V and J genes are TRBV5-1 and TRBJ2-5; D remains unclear. CDR3 length equals 15 residues. Germline V gene data show CDR1 as SGHRS and CDR2 as YFSETQ. The V end lost 0 bases, the J end lost 5 bases, and 14 bases lay between the germline ends. The CDR3 sequence is CASSLDSDSWETQYF. In DNA form, the CDR3 reads TGCGCCAGCAGCTTGGACAGCGACTCCTGGGAGACCCAGTACTTC.

J is TRBJ2-5 and V is TRBV7-2, with D uncertain. V lost 5 bases to trimming and J lost 7 bases, with 17 bases between them. The CDR3 is 14 amino acids. Germline CDR1 is SGHTA and CDR2 is FQGNSA. CDR3 nucleotides: TGTGCCAGCAGCCCCCAACGTTCGTCTGGGACCCAGTACTTC. Translating it yields CASSPQRSSGTQYF.

This clonotype was recorded a few times. The rearrangement uses TRBV12-3 or TRBV12-4 and TRBJ2-3; D perhaps matches TRBD2 (6 bases). This CDR3 has 14 residues. V gave up 3 bases and J gave up 7 bases, with 14 bases separating them. CDR3 sequence: CASSLETSLNTQYF. The CDR3 DNA reads TGTGCCAGCAGTTTGGAGACTAGTCTGAATACGCAGTATTTT.

V gene TRBV11-3 combines with J gene TRBJ2-7; possibly TRBD1 for D (5 bases). V was trimmed by 1 base and J by 3 bases, leaving 13 bases between them. Germline loops: CDR1 SGHNT, CDR2 YENEEA. The CDR3 loop spans 15 amino acids. The DNA of the CDR3 is TGTGCCAGCAGCTTAGGGGGCCAGGCCGGCTACGAGCAGTACTTC. It yields the protein CASSLGGQAGYEQYF. Based on the CDR3 plus reference TRBV11-3 and TRBJ2-7, the full variable domain is EAGVVQSPRYKIIEKKQPVAFWCNPISGHNTLYWYLQNLGQGPELLIRYENEEAVDDSQLPKDRFSAERLKGVDSTLKIQPAELGDSAVYLCASSLGGQAGYEQYFGPGTRLTVT.

This clonotype was picked up a small number of times. The chain uses TRBV12-3 or TRBV12-4 and TRBJ2-3; D perhaps matches TRBD2 (5 bases). The CDR3 runs to 16 residues. Trimming took 3 bases from V and 4 from J, leaving 17 bases between them. DNA for the CDR3: TGTGCCAGCAGTTTCAGCAGCCAGCGGTGGGCAGATACGCAGTATTTT. Protein sequence: CASSFSSQRWADTQYF.

This clonotype was observed a handful of times. This chain uses TRBV10-3 with TRBJ2-7, with 7 positions matching TRBD1. The CDR3 covers 13 residues. Germline V gene lookup returns CDR1 ENHRY and CDR2 SYGVKD. With V trimmed by 2 bases and J by 6 bases, 4 bases remained unmatched. The CDR3 coding sequence is TGTGCCATCAGTGAGCGACAGGGTACCGAGCAGTACGTC. Its protein product is CAISERQGTEQYV.

This clonotype was recorded only once. CDR3 protein: CASTPSGLTNEKLFF. In DNA form, the CDR3 reads TGTGCCAGCACTCCTTCGGGGCTTACTAATGAAAAACTGTTTTTT. V gene TRBV28 combines with J gene TRBJ1-4, with D perhaps matching TRBD1 (5 bases). The V end lost 7 bases, the J end lost 2 bases, and 14 bases lay between the germline ends. Germline CDR1 and CDR2: MDHEN and SYDVKM. CDR3 length: 15 residues.

This rearrangement joins TRBV20-1 to TRBJ1-5; no clear D gene. Germline-derived CDR1 and CDR2 are DFQATT and SNEGSKA (reference sequence). The CDR3 spans 15 residues. V dropped 1 base and J dropped 0 bases, with 10 bases sitting between them. CDR3 sequence: CSARASTYSNQPQHF. The DNA of the CDR3 is TGCAGTGCTAGAGCCTCAACATATAGCAATCAGCCCCAGCATTTT.

This clonotype showed up just a few times. The V call is TRBV3-1, the J call TRBJ2-7, with TRBD2 as a possible D gene (6 bases). Trimming stripped 3 bases from V and 6 bases from J, with 21 bases between. The CDR3 is 16 amino acids. In germline, CDR1 is LGHDT, CDR2 YNNKEL (reference sequence). The CDR3 region has the DNA TGTGCCAGCAGCCAGAACATCGGAGGGCCACTTTTCGAGCAGTACGTC. The encoded protein is CASSQNIGGPLFEQYV.

V usage is TRBV20-1 and J usage is TRBJ1-6, with a weak D call TRBD1 (5 bases). CDR3 size: 15 residues. Germline CDR1 DFQATT, CDR2 SNEGSKA (reference sequence). V lost 6 bases to trimming and J lost 0 bases, with 12 bases between them. The DNA of the CDR3 is TGCAGTGCATTCCGACAGAACTCCTATAATTCACCCCTCCACTTT. It is translated as CSAFRQNSYNSPLHF.

The chain joins TRBV6-1 to TRBJ1-2; possibly TRBD1 for D (6 bases). Trimming cost V 6 bases and J 1 base, with 12 bases left between them. CDR3 size: 14 residues. Looked up from germline, CDR1 is MNHNS and CDR2 is SASEGT. CDR3 sequence reads: CASRAGQINYGYTF. The CDR3 nucleotides read TGTGCCAGCAGGGCGGGACAAATTAACTATGGCTACACCTTC.

The chain is built from TRBV19 and TRBJ1-3, with TRBD1 as a possible D gene (6 bases). From germline, CDR1 is LNHDA and CDR2 SQIVND (reference sequence). V lost 4 bases, J lost 2 bases, and 9 bases lay in between. The CDR3 loop spans 14 amino acids. Here the CDR3 reads CASSTRTAGNTIYF. CDR3 nucleotide sequence: TGTGCCAGTAGTACTCGGACAGCTGGAAACACCATATATTTT.

This sequence joins TRBV27 and TRBJ1-1; 9 positions agree with TRBD1. Germline CDR1 and CDR2: MNHEY and SMNVEV (reference sequence). This CDR3 has 16 residues. J gave up 0 bases and V 3 bases, and 5 bases lay outside the gene matches. CDR3 nucleotides: TGTGCCAGCAGTTTTGACAGGGGGACCATGAACACTGAAGCTTTCTTT. This sequence encodes CASSFDRGTMNTEAFF.

This clonotype was seen only a few times. The CDR3 DNA is TGTGCCAGCAGTCCCAGCCGACAGGGCGGAACTGAAGCTTTCTTT. Translation: CASSPSRQGGTEAFF. The V call is TRBV12-3 or TRBV12-4, the J call TRBJ1-1, with 7 bases that match TRBD1. The CDR3 is made up of 15 amino acids. The V segment lost 5 bases and the J segment 5 bases; nucleotides outside the gene matches: 11.

The chain uses TRBV5-1 and TRBJ1-1, with 7 bases fitting TRBD1. V shed 5 bases, J shed 1 base, and the junction held 5 bases outside the gene matches. The CDR3 is 14 residues long. Germline V lookup: CDR1 SGHRS, CDR2 YFSETQ. The CDR3, as DNA: TGCGCCAGCAGACCCCGACAGGGGAACACTGAAGCTTTCTTT. Its translation: CASRPRQGNTEAFF.